These 32 T cell receptor beta chains came from one sample sequenced in a study of control samples from healthy donors and cancer patients. Repertoires were generated with immunoSEQ multiplex PCR, while TCRdb's copy carries only in-frame clones and drops some. Among around 120,000 clones listed, less than 95% were seen once. Sequencing used blood. These receptors all come from a man younger than 45 in good health.

This chain uses TRBV5-6 with TRBJ2-3, with a possible D match to TRBD2 (6 bases). Between the trimmed V and J ends, which lost 0 bases and 2 bases, there was a span of 13 bases. Germline lookup yields CDR1 SGHDT and CDR2 YYEEEE. The CDR3 contains 16 residues. DNA of the CDR3: TGTGCCAGCAGCTTGGGTAGCGGCGTCTTCACAGATACGCAGTATTTT. Protein: CASSLGSGVFTDTQYF.

V and J are TRBV5-1 and TRBJ1-2, with D possibly matching TRBD1 (5 bases). The germline gives CDR1 SGHRS, CDR2 YFSETQ. The CDR3 extends over 15 amino acids. The V end was cut by 4 bases, the J end by 7 bases, with 20 bases between. CDR3 bases: TGCGCCAGCAGCCCGACCAGCGAGGGGAAAGGTGGCTACACCTTC. Translation: CASSPTSEGKGGYTF.

This chain uses TRBV11-3 with TRBJ2-7, with D perhaps assigned TRBD1 or TRBD2 (5 bases each). The germline V gene has CDR1 SGHNT and CDR2 YENEEA. The length of the CDR3 is 15 residues. Trimming shortened V by 4 bases and J by 2 bases, and 15 bases separated the two germline ends. DNA of the CDR3: TGTGCCAGCAGCTCTTCTCGGGACGGTGCCTACGAGCAGTACTTC. This gives the protein CASSSSRDGAYEQYF.

As concerns this clone: Germline is not matched at one junction end, which may reflect a read error. The genes are TRBV7-7 and TRBJ2-1; D possibly corresponds to TRBD2 (5 bases). The CDR3 is 16 amino acids. Germline CDR1 is SSHAT and CDR2 is FNYEAQ (reference sequence). Here the CDR3 reads CASSLDASPLANEQFF. CDR3 bases: TGTGCTAGCAGCTTAGATGCTAGCCCACTCGCCAATGAGCAGTTCTTC.

V is TRBV3-1 (or the pseudogene TRBV3-2) and J is TRBJ1-1; 7 positions agree with TRBD1. The CDR3 has 14 residues. Per the germline V gene, CDR1 is LGHDT and CDR2 is YNNKEL (reference sequence). With 2 bases clipped from V and 3 bases from J, the junction kept 3 bases outside the gene matches. DNA for the CDR3: TGTGCCAGCAGCCAACAGGGGGGGGACACTGAAGCTTTCTTT. Translated, it gives CASSQQGGDTEAFF.

The V gene is TRBV29-1, the J gene TRBJ1-2; D not certain. V was cut by 0 bases and J by 4 bases, with 9 bases left in between. This CDR3 contains 13 residues. Germline values: CDR1 SQVTM, CDR2 ANQGSEA. This chain's CDR3 is CSVEDRVTYGYTF. The DNA of the CDR3 is TGCAGCGTTGAAGATAGGGTGACCTATGGCTACACCTTC.

This clone was seen a single time. In DNA, the CDR3 is TGTGCCAGCAGCCCGAGAGCAGGGGTCGAAGAGACCCAGTACTTC. Its protein product is CASSPRAGVEETQYF. This chain connects TRBV7-2 to TRBJ2-5, with D possibly matching TRBD1 (6 bases). Germline CDR1 reads SGHTA; CDR2 reads FQGNSA. The CDR3 contains 15 residues. Trimming pared 5 bases from V and 3 bases from J, leaving 16 bases between.

The chain is built from TRBV2 and TRBJ2-7, with TRBD1 matching over 7 bases. This CDR3 contains 15 residues. CDR1 and CDR2 (germline): SNHLY, FYNNEI. Trimming cost V 0 bases and J 2 bases; bases outside gene matches: 4. The CDR3 is CASSEAPGQTYEQYF. CDR3 nucleotide sequence: TGTGCCAGCAGTGAAGCTCCGGGACAGACCTACGAGCAGTACTTC.

V is TRBV13 and J is TRBJ1-6, with D hard to call. The CDR3 covers 15 residues. Germline CDR1 and CDR2: PRHDT and FYEKMQ (reference sequence). V shed 5 bases and J shed 6 bases, with 14 bases lying between them. CDR3 region: CASSANVAPNSPLHF. The CDR3 region has the DNA TGTGCCAGCAGCGCCAATGTAGCCCCTAATTCACCCCTCCACTTT.

The rearrangement uses TRBV28 and TRBJ2-1; D is perhaps TRBD1 (6 bases). V lost 7 bases to trimming and J lost 8 bases, with 24 bases between them. The germline CDR1 and CDR2 sequences are MDHEN and SYDVKM. The CDR3 sequence is 16 residues long. CDR3 nucleotides: TGTGCCAGCACCGGAAGGGGGACCCAACGCGGGTATGAGCAGTTCTTC. Translating gives CASTGRGTQRGYEQFF.

The chain carries TRBV3-1 (or the pseudogene TRBV3-2) and TRBJ2-2; 13 bases match TRBD2. V lost 1 base, J lost 5 bases, and 7 bases stayed unmatched. CDR1 is LGHDT and CDR2 is YNNKEL in the germline V gene (reference sequence). CDR3 length: 18 residues. The CDR3 DNA reads as TGTGCCAGCAGCCAAGCACTAGCGGGGGGGCCGGTAACCGGGGAGCTGTTTTTT. The encoded protein is CASSQALAGGPVTGELFF.

This rearrangement joins TRBV7-2 to TRBJ2-2, with a weak D call TRBD1 (5 bases). V was trimmed by 3 bases and J by 5 bases, leaving 13 bases between them. The CDR3 has 15 residues. In germline, CDR1 is SGHTA, CDR2 FQGNSA. CDR3 nucleotide sequence: TGTGCCAGCAGCTTGCAGGGCGGTCTAACCGGGGAGCTGTTTTTT. The encoded protein is CASSLQGGLTGELFF.

This chain connects TRBV18 to TRBJ2-3; D unclear. Trimming shortened V by 5 bases and J by 1 base, and 7 bases separated the two germline ends. CDR3 size: 13 residues. Germline-derived CDR1 and CDR2 are KGHSH and LQKENI. CDR3 DNA: TGTGCCAGCTCATTCCAGGGCACAGATACGCAGTATTTT. This gives the protein CASSFQGTDTQYF.

The J gene is TRBJ1-2, the V gene TRBV5-5, with D perhaps matching TRBD1 (5 bases). The germline V gene has CDR1 SGHKS and CDR2 YYEKEE (reference sequence). Between the trimmed V and J ends, which lost 6 bases and 4 bases, there was a span of 19 bases. There are 15 residues in the CDR3. The CDR3 sequence: CASTFRAGSSYGYTF. CDR3 DNA sequence: TGTGCCAGCACCTTCCGTGCAGGGTCTTCCTATGGCTACACCTTC.

This sequence joins TRBV7-9 and TRBJ2-6; TRBD1 agrees at 7 bases. With V trimmed by 3 bases and J by 0 bases, 8 bases remained unmatched. Germline loops: CDR1 SEHNR, CDR2 FQNEAQ (reference sequence). This CDR3 is built from 18 residues. As DNA, the CDR3 is TGTGCCAGCAGCTTTCAAGGACAGGCAATCTCTGGGGCCAACGTCCTGACTTTC. This codes for CASSFQGQAISGANVLTF.

CDR3 in amino acids: CASSLATTGRVAFF. CDR3 sequence (DNA): TGTGCCAGCAGCTTAGCGACGACAGGGAGGGTAGCTTTCTTT. V gene TRBV7-2 combines with J gene TRBJ1-1; TRBD1 matches 7 bases. CDR1 is SGHTA and CDR2 is FQGNSA in the germline V gene. The CDR3 contains 14 residues. Germline trimming cut 0 bases from V and 10 bases from J; bases unmatched to any gene: 8.

The V and J genes are TRBV3-1 (or the pseudogene TRBV3-2) and TRBJ1-2; D gene ambiguous. Trimming took off 0 bases at V and 8 bases at J, with 16 bases between the two ends. The CDR3 runs 15 residues. Germline V gene data show CDR1 as LGHDT and CDR2 as YNNKEL (reference sequence). The chain's CDR3 is CASSQDLSGFYGYTF. CDR3 DNA: TGTGCCAGCAGCCAAGATCTAAGCGGGTTTTACGGCTACACCTTC.

The rearrangement links TRBV27 to TRBJ1-2; no definite D call. With 5 bases removed from V and 1 base from J, the gap between germline ends came to 8 bases. Germline assignment: CDR1 MNHEY and CDR2 SMNVEV (reference sequence). This CDR3 is built from 13 residues. CDR3 residues: CASSAHNNYGYTF. The CDR3 DNA sequence: TGTGCCAGCAGTGCCCACAATAACTATGGCTACACCTTC.

The V call is TRBV4-3, the J call TRBJ1-4; D is ambiguous. This CDR3 has 16 residues. CDR1 is LGHNA, CDR2 YSLEER, per germline. The germline V and J ends were trimmed by 5 bases and 2 bases, with 15 bases remaining between them. CDR3: CASSRREGRTNEKLFF. The CDR3 DNA reads as TGCGCCAGCAGCAGGCGGGAGGGTCGGACTAATGAAAAACTGTTTTTT.

This sequence joins TRBV5-5 and TRBJ2-5; the match to TRBD1 covers 8 bases. This CDR3 spans 15 amino acids. Germline values: CDR1 SGHKS, CDR2 YYEKEE (reference sequence). The junction had 9 bases not matched to a gene; V was cut back by 4 bases and J by 4 bases. This CDR3 is CASSRTGMEGETQYF. CDR3 in DNA: TGTGCCAGCAGCAGGACAGGGATGGAAGGAGAGACCCAGTACTTC.

V is TRBV5-1 and J is TRBJ1-2; 7 bases are shared with TRBD1. This CDR3 is 13 amino acids long. CDR1 and CDR2 from the germline V gene are SGHRS and YFSETQ. Unmatched junction bases numbered 2, after V lost 2 bases and J lost 4 bases. The CDR3 sequence is CASSFRDSYGYTF. The CDR3 DNA reads TGCGCCAGCAGCTTCCGGGACAGCTATGGCTACACCTTC.

This chain's CDR3 is CASGQTGVNEQFF. The CDR3 nucleotides read TGTGCTAGTGGTCAGACAGGGGTCAATGAGCAGTTCTTC. The gene calls are TRBV12-5 and TRBJ2-1; TRBD1 aligns across 8 bases. Germline CDR1 and CDR2: LGHNT and FRNRAP. V lost 5 bases, J lost 6 bases, and 3 bases stayed unmatched. This CDR3 contains 13 residues.

As DNA, the CDR3 is TGTGCCAGCAGTTACTCCCGCCACGAGCAGTACTTC. Translation: CASSYSRHEQYF. The J gene is TRBJ2-7, the V gene TRBV6-2 or TRBV6-3; D is unresolved. CDR1 and CDR2 (germline): MNHEY, SVGEGT. The V gene lost 0 bases and the J gene lost 5 bases, with 5 bases spanning the gap. This CDR3 has 12 residues.

The V and J genes are TRBV3-1 (or the pseudogene TRBV3-2) and TRBJ2-7; D gene uncertain. The V end lost 1 base, the J end lost 2 bases, and 9 bases lay between the germline ends. CDR1 and CDR2 from the germline V gene are LGHDT and YNNKEL (reference sequence). This CDR3 spans 14 amino acids. The CDR3 is CASSQVASAYEQYF. The CDR3, as DNA: TGTGCCAGCAGCCAAGTCGCATCTGCCTACGAGCAGTACTTC.

In DNA form, the CDR3 reads TGTGCCAGCAGCGGGACAGGGGTCAATGGCTACACCTTC. Translating it yields CASSGTGVNGYTF. The chain joins TRBV5-6 to TRBJ1-2, with 10 positions matching TRBD1. The CDR3 loop spans 13 amino acids. Trimming removed 4 bases from V and 6 bases from J; junction bases left unmatched: 3. The V gene's germline CDR1 is SGHDT and CDR2 YYEEEE.

V and J are TRBV3-1 (or the pseudogene TRBV3-2) and TRBJ1-5, with D uncertain. The CDR3 contains 12 residues. V lost 1 base to trimming and J lost 9 bases, with 7 bases between them. Germline CDR1 LGHDT, CDR2 YNNKEL (reference sequence). CDR3 in amino acids: CASSQVGWPQHF. CDR3 DNA sequence: TGTGCCAGCAGCCAAGTAGGGTGGCCCCAGCATTTT.

This sequence joins TRBV11-2 and TRBJ2-7; 9 bases agree with TRBD1. This CDR3 region has 16 residues. Per the germline V gene, CDR1 is SGHAT and CDR2 is FQNNGV. The trim removed 1 base at V and 3 bases at J, leaving 7 bases unmatched. The CDR3 region is CASSLVAGTGFYEQYF. CDR3 in DNA: TGTGCCAGCAGCTTAGTCGCGGGGACAGGGTTCTACGAGCAGTACTTC. Full variable domain (missing parts from reference TRBV11-2 and TRBJ2-7): EAGVAQSPRYKIIEKRQSVAFWCNPISGHATLYWYQQILGQGPKLLIQFQNNGVVDDSQLPKDRFSAERLKGVDSTLKIQPAKLEDSAVYLCASSLVAGTGFYEQYFGPGTRLTVT.

V is TRBV19 and J is TRBJ1-5; D might be TRBD1 (6 bases). Germline CDR1 and CDR2: LNHDA and SQIVND (reference sequence). Trimming removed 7 bases at V and 7 bases at J, with 11 bases between. The CDR3 loop spans 12 amino acids. DNA of the CDR3: TGTGCCAGTACCCTAAGGGGGCAGCCCCAGCATTTT. Amino acids: CASTLRGQPQHF.

The J gene is TRBJ1-1, the V gene TRBV4-3; possibly TRBD1 for D (6 bases). V was clipped by 2 bases and J by 6 bases, with 13 bases between them. Per the germline V gene, CDR1 is LGHNA and CDR2 is YSLEER. The CDR3 length is 14 residues. For the CDR3, the DNA is TGCGCCAGCAGCCAACCGGGGGGCCTCTCTGAAGCTTTCTTT. Translating gives CASSQPGGLSEAFF.

V is TRBV4-1 and J is TRBJ1-6; tentatively, D is TRBD1 (5 bases). Germline V lookup: CDR1 MGHRA, CDR2 YSYEKL. The ends were cut back, 3 bases at V and 2 bases at J, with 11 bases in the middle. CDR3 length: 16 residues. The CDR3 sequence: CASSQGGAPYNSPLHF. CDR3 bases: TGCGCCAGCAGCCAGGGGGGAGCTCCCTATAATTCACCCCTCCACTTT.

The rearrangement links TRBV7-9 to TRBJ2-4; D ambiguous. CDR3 length: 16 residues. With 1 base removed from V and 2 bases from J, the gap between germline ends came to 12 bases. Germline V gene sequence: CDR1 SEHNR, CDR2 FQNEAQ (reference sequence). The CDR3 sequence is CASSLVSAFSKNIQYF. The CDR3 DNA follows: TGTGCCAGCAGCTTAGTGTCAGCTTTTTCCAAAAACATTCAGTACTTC.

This chain links TRBV15 with TRBJ2-1; D perhaps matches TRBD1 (5 bases). Germline CDR1 and CDR2: LNHNV and YYDKDF (reference sequence). There are 13 residues in the CDR3. V shed 0 bases and J shed 7 bases, with 7 bases lying between them. This chain's CDR3 is CATSRDRANEQFF. CDR3 bases: TGTGCCACCAGCAGAGACAGGGCAAATGAGCAGTTCTTC.